This T cell receptor beta chain was retrieved from a study of T cells in localized non-small cell lung cancer. Study observations and caveats: Sequence data derive from only one tumor region, so heterogeneity remains possible. An association was observed between higher blood T cell density and longer overall survival. Clonality of T cells reached its maximum in uninvolved adjacent lung, surpassing tumor. Detection in adjacent lung was observed for a median 57 of the top 100 tumor clones.

V lost 5 bases to trimming and J lost 7 bases; unmatched junction nucleotides: 7. CDR3 length equals 14 residues. Germline loops: CDR1 MNHEY, CDR2 SMNVEV (reference sequence). With respect to this clone: Its specificity is not known.

The protocol was immunoSEQ multiplex PCR, while the TCRdb copy is restricted to in-frame clones and leaves out a portion. The table shows 23,000 or so clones, with approximately 90% occurring only once. The input for sequencing was peripheral blood, taken before any cancer treatment. The V call is TRBV27, the J call TRBJ2-2; 7 bases are shared with TRBD1. The TCR was taken from a woman aged 40-69 years with stage I lung adenocarcinoma. The CDR3 coding sequence is TGTGCCAGCAGTCCTCGACAGGGCGGCGGGGAGCTGTTTTTT. Protein: CASSPRQGGGELFF.